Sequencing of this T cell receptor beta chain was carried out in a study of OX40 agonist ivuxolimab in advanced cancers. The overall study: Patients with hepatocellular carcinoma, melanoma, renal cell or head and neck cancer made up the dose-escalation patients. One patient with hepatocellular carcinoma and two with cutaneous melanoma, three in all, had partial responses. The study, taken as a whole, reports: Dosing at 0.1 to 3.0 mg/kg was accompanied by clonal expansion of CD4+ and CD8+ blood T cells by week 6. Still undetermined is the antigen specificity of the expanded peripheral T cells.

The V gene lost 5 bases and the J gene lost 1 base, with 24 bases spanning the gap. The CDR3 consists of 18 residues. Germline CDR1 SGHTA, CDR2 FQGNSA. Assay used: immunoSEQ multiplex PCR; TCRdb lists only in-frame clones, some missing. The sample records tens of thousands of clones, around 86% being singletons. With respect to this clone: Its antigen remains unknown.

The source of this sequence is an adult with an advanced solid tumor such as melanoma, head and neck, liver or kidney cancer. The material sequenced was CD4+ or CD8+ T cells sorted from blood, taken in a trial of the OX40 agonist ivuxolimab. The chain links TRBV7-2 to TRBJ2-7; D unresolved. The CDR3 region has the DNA TGTGCCAGCAGCCTACTTGCCCACGGCTCGTCGCGATCCTACGAGCAGTACTTC. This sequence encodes CASSLLAHGSSRSYEQYF.